These 15 T cell receptor beta chains share one sample of origin, sequenced in a study of PD-1 blockade in classical Hodgkin lymphoma. Sequenced by immunoSEQ multiplex PCR; TCRdb stores in-frame clones only, minus some. The table lists roughly 90,000 clones, 81% of them singletons, with roughly 15% in the top ten. All patients experienced relapse after autologous stem cell transplantation, and brentuximab vedotin exposure was variable. The sample in question was peripheral blood mononuclear cells (PBMCs), obtained before the second cycle of nivolumab. Receptors were obtained from a human donor with classical Hodgkin lymphoma.

The V call is TRBV5-4, the J call TRBJ2-1; TRBD2 matches 14 bases. Germline lookup yields CDR1 SGHNT and CDR2 YYREEE (reference sequence). V shed 4 bases, J shed 9 bases, and the junction held 3 bases outside the gene matches. The CDR3 has 14 residues. The CDR3 DNA sequence: TGTGCCAGCAGCACCGGGACTAGCGGGAGTGAGCAGTTCTTC. Translated, it gives CASSTGTSGSEQFF.

The chain uses TRBV11-2 and TRBJ1-1; a weak D match, TRBD1 (5 bases). The CDR3 loop spans 13 amino acids. Germline V CDR1 and CDR2: SGHAT, FQNNGV. The V and J ends lost 1 base and 6 bases respectively, with 9 bases between them. CDR3 residues: CASSLVAGAEAFF. The CDR3 nucleotides are TGTGCCAGCAGCTTAGTGGCGGGGGCTGAAGCTTTCTTT.

This chain connects TRBV2 to TRBJ1-2; a possible D gene is TRBD1 (5 bases). V was pared by 5 bases and J by 7 bases, with 23 bases between. This CDR3 contains 16 residues. Germline lookup yields CDR1 SNHLY and CDR2 FYNNEI. The CDR3 sequence: CASSLKLTVVIGGYTF. The CDR3 region has the DNA TGTGCCAGCAGTCTAAAACTGACAGTCGTTATCGGTGGCTACACCTTC. The full variable domain, completed using reference TRBV2 and TRBJ1-2, is EPEVTQTPSHQVTQMGQEVILRCVPISNHLYFYWYRQILGQKVEFLVSFYNNEISEKSEIFDDQFSVERPDGSNFTLKIRSTKLEDSAMYFCASSLKLTVVIGGYTFGSGTRLTVV.

The chain uses TRBV5-1 and TRBJ2-7; D tentatively fits TRBD1 or TRBD2 (6 bases each). The germline V and J ends were trimmed by 0 bases and 5 bases, with 9 bases remaining between them. Germline values: CDR1 SGHRS, CDR2 YFSETQ. The CDR3 covers 13 residues. The CDR3 loop reads CASSLVGGHEQYF. Written as DNA, the CDR3 is TGCGCCAGCAGCTTGGTTGGGGGGCACGAGCAGTACTTC.

The rearrangement joins TRBV14 to TRBJ2-2; D may be TRBD1 (6 bases). V was cut by 4 bases and J by 5 bases, with 8 bases left in between. Germline V gene data show CDR1 as SGHDN and CDR2 as FVKESK. The CDR3 covers 13 residues. CDR3 protein: CASSLQGTGELFF. The CDR3 DNA reads as TGTGCCAGCAGCCTACAGGGTACCGGGGAGCTGTTTTTT.

This sequence joins TRBV2 and TRBJ2-7, with D uncertain. The V end was cut by 7 bases, the J end by 0 bases, with 10 bases between. The CDR3 has 13 residues. CDR1 and CDR2 from the germline V gene are SNHLY and FYNNEI. CDR3 nucleotides: TGTGCCAGCAACTTGTATGTCTCCTACGAGCAGTACTTC. This translates into CASNLYVSYEQYF.

V is TRBV2 and J is TRBJ1-3; D is unresolved. Germline V CDR1 and CDR2: SNHLY, FYNNEI. The CDR3 extends over 11 amino acids. The V end was cut by 6 bases, the J end by 9 bases, with 9 bases between. CDR3 residues: CASSLTSTIYF. The DNA for the CDR3 is TGTGCCAGCAGCCTAACTAGCACCATATATTTT.

J is TRBJ1-2 and V is TRBV11-2; D gene unclear. V was cut by 5 bases and J by 5 bases, with 18 bases left in between. Germline V gene sequence: CDR1 SGHAT, CDR2 FQNNGV. The CDR3 totals 15 residues. The CDR3 here is CASSAPGLVAYGYTF. The CDR3 nucleotides read TGTGCCAGCAGCGCCCCCGGGCTAGTGGCTTATGGCTACACCTTC.

This chain connects TRBV5-8 to TRBJ1-5; 7 bases are shared with TRBD1. CDR1 is SGHTS, CDR2 YDEGEE, per germline. This CDR3 contains 16 residues. J lost 3 bases, V lost 4 bases, and 10 bases had no gene match. In DNA, the CDR3 is TGTGCCAGCAGCCCCGGGCCCCAGGGGGACAATCAGCCCCAGCATTTT. Translation gives CASSPGPQGDNQPQHF. The full variable domain, rest sourced from reference TRBV5-8 and TRBJ1-5, is EAGVTQSPTHLIKTRGQQATLRCSPISGHTSVYWYQQALGLGLQFLLWYDEGEERNRGNFPPRFSGRQFPNYSSELNVNALELEDSALYLCASSPGPQGDNQPQHFGDGTRLSIL.

The chain couples TRBV19 to TRBJ2-6; D is tentatively TRBD1 or TRBD2 (6 bases each). Germline values: CDR1 LNHDA, CDR2 SQIVND (reference sequence). V lost 5 bases and J lost 2, with 13 bases in between. CDR3 size: 16 residues. In DNA, the CDR3 is TGTGCCAGTAGTGTTCTCGGGGGCACTGGGGCCAACGTCCTGACTTTC. Encoded protein: CASSVLGGTGANVLTF. The full variable domain, rest sourced from reference TRBV19 and TRBJ2-6, is DGGITQSPKYLFRKEGQNVTLSCEQNLNHDAMYWYRQDPGQGLRLIYYSQIVNDFQKGDIAEGYSVSREKKESFPLTVTSAQKNPTAFYLCASSVLGGTGANVLTFGAGSRLTVL.

This chain joins TRBV4-3 and TRBJ2-7; D may match TRBD1 or TRBD2 (5 bases each). The CDR3 runs to 15 residues. V lost 5 bases and J lost 6, with 20 bases in between. Germline loops: CDR1 LGHNA, CDR2 YSLEER. The CDR3 loop reads CASSEGAGVRGEQYF. DNA of the CDR3: TGCGCCAGCAGCGAAGGGGCCGGGGTGAGAGGCGAGCAGTACTTC.

This clone came up a few times. The V call is TRBV6-1, the J call TRBJ1-4; D uncertain. The CDR3 is 16 residues long. Germline V gives CDR1 MNHNS, CDR2 SASEGT. The V and J ends lost 0 bases and 0 bases respectively, with 8 bases between them. CDR3 in amino acids: CASSEASLATNEKLFF. CDR3 in DNA: TGTGCCAGCAGTGAAGCTAGTCTTGCAACTAATGAAAAACTGTTTTTT.

The chain joins TRBV14 to TRBJ2-2; D unresolved. The V gene lost 2 bases and the J gene lost 2 bases, with 6 bases spanning the gap. The CDR3 sequence is 14 residues long. Germline V gene sequence: CDR1 SGHDN, CDR2 FVKESK. DNA for the CDR3: TGTGCCAGCAGCCAATACCTTAACACCGGGGAGCTGTTTTTT. Residues: CASSQYLNTGELFF.

The chain recombines TRBV20-1 with TRBJ2-3; the D is unclear. Between the trimmed V and J ends, which lost 3 bases and 3 bases, there was a span of 4 bases. The CDR3 runs 11 residues. CDR1 and CDR2 (germline): DFQATT, SNEGSKA (reference sequence). Here the CDR3 reads CSASYTDTQYF. The CDR3 DNA follows: TGCAGTGCTAGCTATACAGATACGCAGTATTTT.

The chain recombines TRBV5-1 with TRBJ2-2; 7 nucleotides line up with TRBD2. The CDR3 extends over 16 amino acids. Trimming at V came to 1 base and at J to 1 base, leaving 4 bases not matched to a gene. The germline V gene encodes CDR1 SGHRS and CDR2 YFSETQ. CDR3 DNA sequence: TGCGCCAGCAGCTTGACGGCTAGCGGGAACACCGGGGAGCTGTTTTTT. As protein: CASSLTASGNTGELFF.